The 15 T cell receptor beta chains below were found in one sample sequenced in a study of vaccination and CD4 T cells after COVID-19. What these receptors recognize is not known. As for treatment: 10-day PBMC culture with coronavirus spike peptide pools or control peptides (ViraFEST assay). The study sequenced cultured CD4+ T cell DNA using the Oncomine TCR Beta short-read assay. TCRdb recomputed calls from the PCR reads with MiXCR, one row per CDR3 protein. The repertoire holds more than 10,000 distinct CDR3 sequences, with about 42% as singletons. The sample was CD4+ T cells from blood, cultured in vitro, taken before SARS-CoV-2 vaccination. Every receptor here comes from a human donor who had recovered from COVID-19.

This clonotype was detected a few times. The V call is TRBV20-1, the J call TRBJ1-5; weak D call: TRBD1 (5 bases). The CDR3 spans 17 residues. Germline values: CDR1 DFQATT, CDR2 SNEGSKA (reference sequence). The V and J ends lost 0 bases and 7 bases respectively, with 22 bases between them. The CDR3 sequence is CSARDNPRGTRRQPQHF. In nucleotides, the CDR3 is TGCAGTGCTAGAGATAACCCCCGGGGGACGCGGAGACAGCCCCAGCATTTT.

V usage is TRBV6-1 and J usage is TRBJ1-5; D possibly corresponds to TRBD1 (5 bases). Germline values: CDR1 MNHNS, CDR2 SASEGT. The V gene lost 5 bases and the J gene lost 5 bases, with 16 bases spanning the gap. The CDR3 has 15 amino acids. CDR3 DNA sequence: TGTGCCAGCAGTATATCGTGGGGCGCCTATCAGCCCCAGCATTTT. Translating gives CASSISWGAYQPQHF.

This clonotype was recorded once. The chain is built from TRBV20-1 and TRBJ2-3, with a tentative D call TRBD1 (6 bases). The CDR3 contains 14 residues. V shed 6 bases and J shed 4 bases, with 17 bases lying between them. CDR1 and CDR2 (germline): DFQATT, SNEGSKA (reference sequence). CDR3 region: CSATTGLGADTQYF. In DNA, the CDR3 is TGCAGTGCGACTACAGGGTTGGGGGCAGATACGCAGTATTTT.

The gene calls are TRBV15 and TRBJ1-1; no definite D call. From germline, CDR1 is LNHNV and CDR2 YYDKDF (reference sequence). The V end was cut by 1 base, the J end by 0 bases, with 9 bases between. This CDR3 is built from 15 residues. The CDR3 DNA is TGTGCCACCAGCAGAGGCAGGTTGGTGAACACTGAAGCTTTCTTT. The encoded protein is CATSRGRLVNTEAFF. Full variable domain (missing parts from reference TRBV15 and TRBJ1-1): DAMVIQNPRYQVTQFGKPVTLSCSQTLNHNVMYWYQQKSSQAPKLLFHYYDKDFNNEADTPDNFQSRRPNTSFCFLDIRSPGLGDTAMYLCATSRGRLVNTEAFFGQGTRLTVV.

This rearrangement joins TRBV27 to TRBJ2-1; 14 positions match TRBD2. This CDR3 contains 17 residues. CDR1 MNHEY and CDR2 SMNVEV come from the germline V gene (reference sequence). Trimming removed 3 bases from V and 7 bases from J; junction bases left unmatched: 8. The DNA for the CDR3 is TGTGCCAGCAGTTTCACCCCGGGACTAGCGGGAGAAAATGAGCAGTTCTTC. This translates into CASSFTPGLAGENEQFF.

The V call is TRBV24-1, the J call TRBJ2-1; TRBD2 matches 8 bases. After removal of 3 bases from V and 10 bases from J, the junction contained 4 bases not matched to a gene. The CDR3 length is 13 residues. Germline CDR1 is KGHDR and CDR2 is SFDVKD. This chain's CDR3 is CATSDGTRQEQFF. Here the CDR3 DNA reads TGTGCCACCAGTGATGGGACTAGGCAAGAGCAGTTCTTC.

This clonotype was counted between two and nine times. This chain links TRBV20-1 with TRBJ1-1; D gene ambiguous. V shed 3 bases and J shed 5 bases, with 4 bases lying between them. The CDR3 consists of 10 residues. Germline CDR1 reads DFQATT; CDR2 reads SNEGSKA (reference sequence). The CDR3 sequence is CSASRTEAFF. The CDR3 bases are TGCAGTGCTAGTAGGACTGAAGCTTTCTTT.

The V call is TRBV7-2, the J call TRBJ2-3; the match to TRBD1 covers 8 bases. The germline CDR1 and CDR2 sequences are SGHTA and FQGNSA. J lost 4 bases, V lost 1 base, and 4 bases had no gene match. The CDR3 covers 15 residues. The CDR3 DNA is TGTGCCAGCAGCTTAGGGACAGGGTTTTCAGATACGCAGTATTTT. Amino acid sequence: CASSLGTGFSDTQYF.

The chain carries TRBV29-1 and TRBJ1-1, with D possibly being TRBD1 (6 bases). The germline V and J ends were trimmed by 6 bases and 5 bases, with 22 bases remaining between them. Germline V gene sequence: CDR1 SQVTM, CDR2 ANQGSEA. The CDR3 consists of 15 residues. CDR3 in amino acids: CSVRPAEGEWTEAFF. The CDR3 DNA reads TGCAGCGTCCGCCCAGCGGAGGGGGAGTGGACTGAAGCTTTCTTT.

This chain uses TRBV7-2 with TRBJ2-5, with a possible D match to TRBD2 (6 bases). Germline V gene data show CDR1 as SGHTA and CDR2 as FQGNSA. This CDR3 is 15 amino acids long. Trimming took off 0 bases at V and 7 bases at J, with 15 bases between the two ends. The CDR3 is CASSLAVSSEATQYF. The CDR3 bases are TGTGCCAGCAGCTTAGCCGTCTCTAGCGAGGCGACCCAGTACTTC.

This clonotype came up a few times. The chain uses TRBV6-5 and TRBJ1-1, with unresolved D. There are 13 residues in the CDR3. V lost 2 bases, J lost 0 bases, and 4 bases lay in between. The germline V gene has CDR1 MNHEY and CDR2 SVGAGI. CDR3 protein: CASSYVVNTEAFF. CDR3 DNA sequence: TGTGCCAGCAGTTACGTAGTGAACACTGAAGCTTTCTTT.

The V and J genes are TRBV14 and TRBJ2-1; D uncertain. V lost 4 bases and J lost 5, with 9 bases in between. Germline V gives CDR1 SGHDN, CDR2 FVKESK. The CDR3 contains 13 residues. In nucleotides, the CDR3 is TGTGCCAGCAGCCCCCGGTCGGACAATGAGCAGTTCTTC. As protein: CASSPRSDNEQFF.

There are a few counts of this clonotype. The chain links TRBV24-1 to TRBJ1-5; D not resolved. Germline lookup yields CDR1 KGHDR and CDR2 SFDVKD. V lost 3 bases and J lost 4, with 6 bases in between. The CDR3 covers 13 residues. The CDR3 nucleotides read TGTGCCACCAGTGATACGAAGAATCAGCCCCAGCATTTT. Amino acid sequence: CATSDTKNQPQHF.

In regard to this clonotype: Given the absence of the conserved phenylalanine or tryptophan at the CDR3 end, a read error is likely. The chain has TRBV6-1 and TRBJ1-2; D remains ambiguous. Trimming stripped 6 bases from V and 0 bases from J, with 5 bases between. This CDR3 has 12 amino acids. Germline CDR1 MNHNS, CDR2 SASEGT. The CDR3 coding sequence is TGTGCCAGCAGCCGAGCTAACTATGGCTACACCTCC. It codes for CASSRANYGYTS.

The V gene is TRBV6-2 or TRBV6-3, the J gene TRBJ1-2; possibly TRBD1 for D (5 bases). The CDR3 is made up of 16 amino acids. Germline CDR1 MNHEY, CDR2 SVGEGT. This CDR3 reads CAVRRSTAFGGYGYTF. The CDR3, as DNA: TGTGCGGTGCGACGCTCTACCGCCTTTGGGGGCTATGGCTACACCTTC.